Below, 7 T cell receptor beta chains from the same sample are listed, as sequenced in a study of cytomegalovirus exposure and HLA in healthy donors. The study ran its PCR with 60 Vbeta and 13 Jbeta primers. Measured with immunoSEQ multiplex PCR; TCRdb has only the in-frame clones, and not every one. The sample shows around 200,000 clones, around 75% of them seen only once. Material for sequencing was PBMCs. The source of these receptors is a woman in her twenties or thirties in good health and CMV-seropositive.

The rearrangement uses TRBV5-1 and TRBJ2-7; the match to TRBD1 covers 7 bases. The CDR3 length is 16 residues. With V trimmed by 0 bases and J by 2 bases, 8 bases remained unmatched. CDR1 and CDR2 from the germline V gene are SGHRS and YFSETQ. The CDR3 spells CASSLGPGQSAYEQYF. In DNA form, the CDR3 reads TGCGCCAGCAGCTTGGGGCCGGGACAGAGTGCCTACGAGCAGTACTTC.

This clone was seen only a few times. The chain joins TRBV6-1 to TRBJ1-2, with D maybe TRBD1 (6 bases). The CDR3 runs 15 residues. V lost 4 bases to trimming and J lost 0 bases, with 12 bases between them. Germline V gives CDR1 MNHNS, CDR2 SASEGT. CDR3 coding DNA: TGTGCCAGCAGTGCAGGGGCGCAAGCTAACTATGGCTACACCTTC. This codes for CASSAGAQANYGYTF.

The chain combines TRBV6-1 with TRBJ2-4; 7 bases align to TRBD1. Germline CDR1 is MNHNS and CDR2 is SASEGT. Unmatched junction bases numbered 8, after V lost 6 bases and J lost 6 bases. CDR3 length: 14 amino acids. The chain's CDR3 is CASRRQGEGNIQYF. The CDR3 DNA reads TGTGCCAGCAGGAGACAGGGCGAGGGAAACATTCAGTACTTC.

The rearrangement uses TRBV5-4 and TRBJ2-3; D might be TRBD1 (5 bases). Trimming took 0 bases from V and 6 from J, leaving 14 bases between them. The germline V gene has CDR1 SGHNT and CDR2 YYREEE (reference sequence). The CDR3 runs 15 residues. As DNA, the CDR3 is TGTGCCAGCAGCTTGGAAGGGGTCAGAAGGGATACGCAGTATTTT. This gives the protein CASSLEGVRRDTQYF. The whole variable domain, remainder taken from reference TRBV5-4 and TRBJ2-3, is ETGVTQSPTHLIKTRGQQVTLRCSSQSGHNTVSWYQQALGQGPQFIFQYYREEENGRGNFPPRFSGLQFPNYSSELNVNALELDDSALYLCASSLEGVRRDTQYFGPGTRLTVL.

The CDR3, as DNA: TGCGCCAGCAGCTTCAAGACAGGGCTTAATGAAAAACTGTTTTTT. It yields the protein CASSFKTGLNEKLFF. V is TRBV5-1 and J is TRBJ1-4; 7 nucleotides align to TRBD1. Per the germline V gene, CDR1 is SGHRS and CDR2 is YFSETQ. There are 15 residues in the CDR3. Unmatched junction bases numbered 5, after V lost 2 bases and J lost 4 bases.

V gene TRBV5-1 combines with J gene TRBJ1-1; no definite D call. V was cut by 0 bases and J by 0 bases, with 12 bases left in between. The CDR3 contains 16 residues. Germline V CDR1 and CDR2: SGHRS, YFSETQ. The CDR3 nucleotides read TGCGCCAGCAGCTTGGCACTTATCGACATGAACACTGAAGCTTTCTTT. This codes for CASSLALIDMNTEAFF.

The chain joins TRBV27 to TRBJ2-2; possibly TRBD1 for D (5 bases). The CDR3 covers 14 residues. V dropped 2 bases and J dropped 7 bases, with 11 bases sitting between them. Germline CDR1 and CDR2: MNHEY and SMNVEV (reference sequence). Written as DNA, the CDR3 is TGTGCCAGCAGTTTAACCAGGGTGATCGGGGAGCTGTTTTTT. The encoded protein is CASSLTRVIGELFF.